This T cell receptor beta chain comes out of a study of CD8 T cells in Susac syndrome. Study as a whole: Among sequenced Susac syndrome patients, roughly 6 had active disease and about 8 were in remission.

Germline V lookup: CDR1 SGHTA, CDR2 FQGTGA. This CDR3 has 14 residues. Trimming left V 4 bases short and J 1 base short, with 10 bases between. Random hexamers served to reverse transcribe roughly 0.5 to 1 ug RNA. TCRdb redid the calling of the immunoSEQ multiplex PCR reads with MiXCR, one entry per CDR3 protein. The sample comprises roughly 110,000 distinct CDR3 sequences, roughly 94% of which are singletons, and around 0.4% rests with the top ten. The rearrangement joins TRBV7-3 to TRBJ1-1; D is uncertain. This TCR was recovered from a human donor with Susac syndrome. Sequences were obtained from CD8+ T cells from PBMCs. CDR3 nucleotides: TGTGCCAGCAGCTACCGGTTGGGGAACACTGAAGCTTTCTTT. Protein: CASSYRLGNTEAFF.